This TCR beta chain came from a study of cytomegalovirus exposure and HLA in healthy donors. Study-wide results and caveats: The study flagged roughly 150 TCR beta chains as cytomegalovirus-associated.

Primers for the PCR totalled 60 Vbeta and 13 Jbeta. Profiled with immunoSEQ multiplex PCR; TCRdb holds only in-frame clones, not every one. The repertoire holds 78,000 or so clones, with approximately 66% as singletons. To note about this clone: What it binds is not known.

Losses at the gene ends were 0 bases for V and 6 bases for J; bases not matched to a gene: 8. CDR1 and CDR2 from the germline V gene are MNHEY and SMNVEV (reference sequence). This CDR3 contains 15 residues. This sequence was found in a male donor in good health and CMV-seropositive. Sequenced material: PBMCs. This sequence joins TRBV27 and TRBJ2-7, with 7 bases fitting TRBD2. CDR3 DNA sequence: TGTGCCAGCAGTTTATCGGGAGGGCCTAGGGGCGAGCAGTACTTC. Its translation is CASSLSGGPRGEQYF.